The 24 T cell receptor beta chains below were found in one sample sequenced in a study of technical replicates of blood from a handful of donors. The assay was immunoSEQ multiplex PCR, and TCRdb's table has in-frame clones only and misses some. In the table there are 55,000 to 80,000 clones, roughly 89% of which are singletons. Source material: PBMCs. Receptor source: a human donor in good health. Some clones in this sample may be carry-over from other donors' samples.

The V gene is TRBV15, the J gene TRBJ2-3; possible D gene TRBD2, 5 bases. Germline CDR1 and CDR2: LNHNV and YYDKDF (reference sequence). The CDR3 is 13 amino acids. V was pared by 3 bases and J by 2 bases, with 6 bases between. CDR3 loop: CATSRGDTDTQYF. The DNA for the CDR3 is TGTGCCACCAGCAGGGGAGACACAGATACGCAGTATTTT.

The CDR3 here is CASSYSWTGDEQYF. CDR3 DNA sequence: TGTGCCAGCAGTTACTCTTGGACAGGGGACGAGCAGTACTTC. V and J are TRBV6-5 and TRBJ2-7; 9 bases map to TRBD1. Germline trimming cut 0 bases from V and 5 bases from J; bases unmatched to any gene: 2. The CDR3 is 14 residues long. In germline, CDR1 is MNHEY, CDR2 SVGAGI.

The V call is TRBV6-6, the J call TRBJ2-2, with 7 bases that match TRBD2. The trim removed 7 bases at V and 0 bases at J, leaving 2 bases unmatched. CDR1 MNHNY and CDR2 SVGAGI come from the germline V gene (reference sequence). The CDR3 is 14 residues long. The CDR3 is CASTGGPNTGELFF. As DNA, the CDR3 is TGTGCCAGCACGGGGGGACCGAACACCGGGGAGCTGTTTTTT.

In this sample, this clone turned up once. The J gene is TRBJ2-7, the V gene TRBV30, with D perhaps matching TRBD2 (6 bases). V gave up 0 bases and J gave up 4 bases, with 10 bases separating them. The germline gives CDR1 GTSNPN, CDR2 SVGIG (reference sequence). The CDR3 is 13 residues long. In nucleotides, the CDR3 is TGTGCCTGGAGTGTACCCGGAGGGTACGAGCAGTACTTC. It codes for CAWSVPGGYEQYF. Full variable domain (outside the CDR3, taken from reference TRBV30 and TRBJ2-7): SQTIHQWPATLVQPVGSPLSLECTVEGTSNPNLYWYRQAAGRGLQLLFYSVGIGQISSEVPQNLSASRPQDRQFILSSKKLLLSDSGFYLCAWSVPGGYEQYFGPGTRLTVT.

The chain has TRBV5-5 and TRBJ1-2; 7 bases align to TRBD1. Germline loops: CDR1 SGHKS, CDR2 YYEKEE (reference sequence). CDR3 size: 14 residues. V dropped 5 bases and J dropped 0; count of bases not matched to a gene: 4. CDR3 DNA sequence: TGTGCCAGCAGACCCGGGACAGCTAACTATGGCTACACCTTC. Translated, it gives CASRPGTANYGYTF.

V and J are TRBV10-3 and TRBJ2-7; 7 bases agree with TRBD2. CDR3 size: 13 residues. With 7 bases clipped from V and 6 bases from J, the junction kept 9 bases outside the gene matches. From germline, CDR1 is ENHRY and CDR2 SYGVKD. The chain's CDR3 is CAITGREIGEQYF. CDR3 DNA sequence: TGTGCCATCACGGGGCGGGAGATTGGCGAGCAGTACTTC.

This rearrangement joins TRBV9 to TRBJ2-7, with TRBD2 identical over 9 bases. CDR3 length: 15 residues. The ends lost 4 bases at V and 3 bases at J; junction bases unmatched: 8. CDR1 is SGDLS, CDR2 YYNGEE, per germline. For the CDR3, the DNA is TGTGCCAGCAGCAGGGCGGCTAGCGGGGTCTACGAGCAGTACTTC. Encoded protein: CASSRAASGVYEQYF.

V gene TRBV18 combines with J gene TRBJ2-7; 8 nucleotides match TRBD1. Germline V lookup: CDR1 KGHSH, CDR2 LQKENI. J gave up 7 bases and V 2 bases, and 7 bases lay outside the gene matches. There are 14 residues in the CDR3. The DNA of the CDR3 is TGTGCCAGCTCACCATCAGGGGGCTCGGGAGAGCAGTACTTC. It specifies CASSPSGGSGEQYF.

V is TRBV5-1 and J is TRBJ2-2, with 8 bases aligning to TRBD2. The CDR3 extends over 16 amino acids. Trimming cost V 0 bases and J 8 bases; bases outside gene matches: 9. Per the germline V gene, CDR1 is SGHRS and CDR2 is YFSETQ. In nucleotides, the CDR3 is TGCGCCAGCAGCTTGGACAGGACTAGCTCAACTGGGGAGCTGTTTTTT. As protein: CASSLDRTSSTGELFF.

The V and J genes are TRBV5-6 and TRBJ2-7; D might be TRBD2 (5 bases). V lost 0 bases, J lost 4 bases, and 14 bases lay in between. Germline CDR1 is SGHDT and CDR2 is YYEEEE. This CDR3 spans 15 amino acids. The DNA for the CDR3 is TGTGCCAGCAGCTTGGGGGCTAGCAGAAATTACGAGCAGTACTTC. As protein: CASSLGASRNYEQYF.

The chain recombines TRBV5-8 with TRBJ2-5; tentative D call: TRBD1 (6 bases). CDR3 size: 14 residues. V was pared by 0 bases and J by 5 bases, with 11 bases between. Germline V gene data show CDR1 as SGHTS and CDR2 as YDEGEE. The CDR3 is CASSLEGGGETQYF. The CDR3 region has the DNA TGTGCCAGCAGCTTGGAAGGGGGTGGGGAGACCCAGTACTTC. Full variable domain (outside the CDR3, taken from reference TRBV5-8 and TRBJ2-5): EAGVTQSPTHLIKTRGQQATLRCSPISGHTSVYWYQQALGLGLQFLLWYDEGEERNRGNFPPRFSGRQFPNYSSELNVNALELEDSALYLCASSLEGGGETQYFGPGTRLLVL.

This CDR3 reads CASSLSGRTTDTQYF. In DNA, the CDR3 is TGTGCCAGCAGCTTGTCAGGAAGAACGACAGATACGCAGTATTTT. The V and J genes are TRBV11-3 and TRBJ2-3; D not certain. V dropped 3 bases and J dropped 3 bases, with 13 bases sitting between them. CDR3 size: 15 residues. Germline CDR1 and CDR2: SGHNT and YENEEA.

This chain links TRBV5-1 with TRBJ1-2, with a weak D call TRBD1 (5 bases). The CDR3 has 14 amino acids. CDR1 is SGHRS and CDR2 is YFSETQ in the germline V gene. V was clipped by 0 bases and J by 8 bases, with 14 bases between them. The DNA for the CDR3 is TGCGCCAGCAGCTTGGAGCAGGCCGGGGGGGGCTACACCTTC. It encodes CASSLEQAGGGYTF. Full variable domain (remainder filled in from reference TRBV5-1 and TRBJ1-2): KAGVTQTPRYLIKTRGQQVTLSCSPISGHRSVSWYQQTPGQGLQFLFEYFSETQRNKGNFPGRFSGRQFSNSRSEMNVSTLELGDSALYLCASSLEQAGGGYTFGSGTRLTVV.

This chain connects TRBV6-4 to TRBJ2-1, with D possibly being TRBD2 (5 bases). The CDR3 runs to 13 residues. The V end lost 5 bases, the J end lost 7 bases, and 12 bases lay between the germline ends. Germline CDR1 is MRHNA and CDR2 is SNTAGT. CDR3 sequence: CASSRTVWNEQFF. CDR3 sequence (DNA): TGTGCCAGCAGTCGGACTGTTTGGAATGAGCAGTTCTTC.

The chain combines TRBV28 with TRBJ1-5; 8 nucleotides align to TRBD1. This CDR3 is built from 15 residues. J gave up 5 bases and V 2 bases, and 5 bases lay outside the gene matches. Germline V CDR1 and CDR2: MDHEN, SYDVKM. The CDR3 region is CASSLGTGDYQPQHF. For the CDR3, the DNA is TGTGCCAGCAGTTTAGGGACAGGCGATTATCAGCCCCAGCATTTT.

There are a few counts of this clone. This chain uses TRBV7-8 with TRBJ2-3; TRBD2 matches at 13 bases. The CDR3 is made up of 18 amino acids. With V trimmed by 5 bases and J by 3 bases, 11 bases remained unmatched. CDR1 is SGHVS, CDR2 FQNEAQ, per germline. The CDR3 is CASSPTSGRSRGTDTQYF. The DNA of the CDR3 is TGTGCCAGCAGCCCGACTAGCGGGAGGAGTCGTGGAACAGATACGCAGTATTTT. Using reference TRBV7-8 and TRBJ2-3 for the parts outside the CDR3, the full variable domain is GAGVSQSPRYKVAKRGQDVALRCDPISGHVSLFWYQQALGQGPEFLTYFQNEAQLDKSGLPSDRFFAERPEGSVSTLKIQRTQQEDSAVYLCASSPTSGRSRGTDTQYFGPGTRLTVL.

The J gene is TRBJ2-2, the V gene TRBV4-3; D gene uncertain. Trimming left V 4 bases short and J 3 bases short, with 12 bases between. Germline V gene sequence: CDR1 LGHNA, CDR2 YSLEER. The CDR3 runs to 15 residues. The CDR3 loop is CASSLRSLYTGELFF. The CDR3 DNA sequence: TGCGCCAGCAGCCTAAGGAGTTTGTACACCGGGGAGCTGTTTTTT.

The V call is TRBV6-5, the J call TRBJ2-1, with 11 bases that match TRBD2. After removal of 5 bases from V and 7 bases from J, the junction contained 4 bases not matched to a gene. CDR1 is MNHEY, CDR2 SVGAGI, per germline. The CDR3 is 14 residues long. The CDR3 is CASSRGLAVNEQFF. Here the CDR3 DNA reads TGTGCCAGCAGTAGGGGACTAGCGGTTAATGAGCAGTTCTTC.

The chain combines TRBV5-1 with TRBJ2-7; 9 nucleotides agree with TRBD2. Germline V lookup: CDR1 SGHRS, CDR2 YFSETQ. Losses at the gene ends were 2 bases for V and 2 bases for J; bases not matched to a gene: 5. This CDR3 comprises 15 residues. The CDR3, as DNA: TGCGCCAGCAGCTTCCTAGCGGGGATCACCTACGAGCAGTACTTC. It encodes CASSFLAGITYEQYF.

CDR3 sequence (DNA): TGCGCCAGCAGCCGATGGACTAGCGGGGGGGCCTACGAGCAGTACTTC. Encoded protein: CASSRWTSGGAYEQYF. The rearrangement links TRBV4-3 to TRBJ2-7; 15 nucleotides line up with TRBD2. V was pared by 4 bases and J by 2 bases, with 3 bases of the junction left unmatched. CDR1 is LGHNA, CDR2 YSLEER, per germline. There are 16 residues in the CDR3.

This chain joins TRBV2 and TRBJ1-1, with D possibly matching TRBD1 (5 bases). The length of the CDR3 is 12 residues. Looked up from germline, CDR1 is SNHLY and CDR2 is FYNNEI. V was cut by 7 bases and J by 7 bases, with 13 bases left in between. The CDR3 reads CASKAGWGEAFF. CDR3 DNA sequence: TGTGCCAGCAAAGCAGGGTGGGGTGAAGCTTTCTTT.

The gene calls are TRBV18 and TRBJ2-1; TRBD1 agrees at 9 bases. Germline values: CDR1 KGHSH, CDR2 LQKENI. V dropped 2 bases and J dropped 7; count of bases not matched to a gene: 3. This CDR3 region has 14 residues. CDR3 loop: CASSPRTGVNEQFF. The CDR3 nucleotides read TGTGCCAGCTCACCAAGGACAGGGGTGAATGAGCAGTTCTTC. Full variable domain (rest looked up from reference TRBV18 and TRBJ2-1): NAGVMQNPRHLVRRRGQEARLRCSPMKGHSHVYWYRQLPEEGLKFMVYLQKENIIDESGMPKERFSAEFPKEGPSILRIQQVVRGDSAAYFCASSPRTGVNEQFFGPGTRLTVL.

J is TRBJ1-2 and V is TRBV27; 10 bases match TRBD1. The V gene end was trimmed by 4 bases and the J gene end by 4 bases; junction bases not matched to a gene: 9. The CDR3 has 16 amino acids. Germline-derived CDR1 and CDR2 are MNHEY and SMNVEV (reference sequence). CDR3 region: CASSSIDRGQVYGYTF. In DNA form, the CDR3 reads TGTGCCAGCAGTTCGATCGACAGGGGGCAGGTCTATGGCTACACCTTC.

This rearrangement joins TRBV5-4 to TRBJ1-2, with unresolved D. CDR3 length: 13 amino acids. In germline, CDR1 is SGHNT, CDR2 YYREEE (reference sequence). Between the trimmed V and J ends, which lost 3 bases and 3 bases, there was a span of 9 bases. DNA for the CDR3: TGTGCCAGCAGCTCCGGGGAGCACTATGGCTACACCTTC. It yields the protein CASSSGEHYGYTF.